This T cell receptor (beta chain) was obtained from a study of CXCR3-negative and CXCR3-positive naive CD8 T cells. Study summary: Cumulative TRB read yield was 130 million to 150 million, averaging about 1.5 +/- 0.3 million per library. Findings and caveats of the study: PBMCs showed partially decreased CXCR3 expression after cryopreservation, and most assays used fresh PBMCs. The TRB CDR3s that CXCR3-positive naive cells carried were more hydrophobic than those of CXCR3-negative naive cells. Surface CD5 matched across naive subsets, and TRB CDR3 properties served to infer TCR strength.

This CDR3 contains 13 residues. Germline values: CDR1 SEHNR, CDR2 FQNEAQ (reference sequence). About this clonotype: The antigen is unknown.

Researchers prepared the TRB cDNA libraries using 5' RACE with UMI labels. Using the 5' RACE reads, TCRdb records one entry per CDR3 protein without DNA. Its table records tens of thousands of distinct CDR3 sequences. The sequenced material came from naive CXCR3+ CD8+ T cells from blood. Subset meaning: CD45RO-CCR7+CD27+CD95- naive CD8+ T cells expressing CXCR3 (TNR3+). The receptor comes from a human donor in good health. Some clones in this sample may be carry-over from other donors' samples. V usage is TRBV7-9 and J usage is TRBJ2-3; TCRdb proposes TRBD1, but this gene call is untestable without DNA. CDR3 loop: CASSPGGLDTQYF. Together with reference TRBV7-9 and TRBJ2-3, the CDR3 gives the full variable domain: DTGVSQNPRHKITKRGQNVTFRCDPISEHNRLYWYRQTLGQGPEFLTYFQNEAQLEKSRLLSDRFSAERPKGSFSTLEIQRTEQGDSAMYLCASSPGGLDTQYFGPGTRLTVL.